These 3 T cell receptor beta chains originate from one sample sequenced in a study of T cells in Graves' hyperthyroidism and ophthalmopathy. TCR beta CDR3 regions were amplified from RNA transcripts. When the TCR CDR3 underwent first-round RT-PCR, the HTBI primer set was used. TCRdb processed the multiplex PCR reads anew with MiXCR; each CDR3 protein has one entry. Here the sample spans roughly 600,000 distinct CDR3 sequences, approximately 15% being singletons. Input material: blood. The receptors come from a woman aged 50 to 60 with Graves' ophthalmopathy.

This clonotype was counted at least ten times. The chain is built from TRBV7-9 and TRBJ2-7; 7 bases match TRBD2. The ends lost 2 bases at V and 2 bases at J; junction bases unmatched: 3. Germline CDR1 is SEHNR and CDR2 is FQNEAQ (reference sequence). There are 14 residues in the CDR3. CDR3 amino acids: CASSLLAAPYEQYF. For the CDR3, the DNA is TGTGCCAGCAGCTTACTAGCGGCCCCCTACGAGCAGTACTTC.

This clonotype appeared many times. The chain joins TRBV7-9 to TRBJ2-1; maybe TRBD2 (6 bases). From germline, CDR1 is SEHNR and CDR2 FQNEAQ (reference sequence). The V gene lost 10 bases and the J gene lost 2 bases, with 15 bases spanning the gap. This CDR3 is built from 14 residues. This CDR3 is CATQEGRPYNEQFF. The CDR3, as DNA: TGTGCCACCCAGGAGGGCCGGCCCTACAATGAGCAGTTCTTC.

This clonotype was counted at least ten times. The rearrangement links TRBV11-2 to TRBJ2-1; possible D gene TRBD2, 5 bases. Trimming cost V 3 bases and J 8 bases, with 17 bases left between them. This CDR3 has 15 residues. Germline assignment: CDR1 SGHAT and CDR2 FQNNGV. CDR3 nucleotides: TGTGCCAGCAGCTTTCTAACTTATGGGAGTTATGAGCAGTTCTTC. Translation gives CASSFLTYGSYEQFF. Using reference TRBV11-2 and TRBJ2-1 for the parts outside the CDR3, the full variable domain is EAGVAQSPRYKIIEKRQSVAFWCNPISGHATLYWYQQILGQGPKLLIQFQNNGVVDDSQLPKDRFSAERLKGVDSTLKIQPAKLEDSAVYLCASSFLTYGSYEQFFGPGTRLTVL.